This entry features one TCR beta chain sequence. The sample holds a few counts of this clonotype. The antigen it recognizes is unknown. It has no much larger one-base neighbor in the sample; base qualities were not kept. These reads were obtained on an Illumina NovaSeq 6000. TCR cDNA was made using 5'RACE template switching, a step that added a universal primer site and unique molecular identifiers. cDNA synthesis was primed from both the TCR alpha and TCR beta constant segments. Two PCR steps were used to amplify libraries, with sample barcodes and sequencing adapters being added in the second step. Sequencing of the libraries was done on either Illumina HiSeq 2500 (2x100 bp) or NovaSeq (2x150 bp). As for the original processing: MIGEC was used to demultiplex reads and collapse the reads into UMI consensus sequences, and MiXCR was used for V(D)J alignment. Clonotypes responding to the vaccine were identified with edgeR on replicate PBMC samples, with the criteria of FDR below 0.01 and a log2 fold change above 5 up to day 15. Bulk clonotypes were assigned CD4 or CD8 identity according to which sequenced CD4 or CD8 repertoire held them at higher abundance. TCRdb applied fastp at Q25 and MiXCR to the public reads, then kept only in-frame beta chains. Entries are consolidated by CDR3 protein sequence, retaining the most common genes and DNA. The V and J calls and clone size are TCRdb's, not the authors'. The sample table holds some 160,000 distinct CDR3 sequences, of which about a tenth were seen once. Roughly 36% of the sample lies in the top ten.

The treatment or condition label here, explained by the study, means: live attenuated yellow fever vaccine strain. A standard Ficoll-Paque protocol was used to isolate PBMCs from peripheral blood. Dynabeads CD4 and CD8 positive selection kits were used to isolate CD4 and CD8 T-cell fractions. RNA was extracted with TriZol from bulk PBMCs, CD4 and CD8 fractions, and dextramer-positive and dextramer-negative fractions. The sample originates from a study of T cells after yellow fever vaccination (dated by TCRdb to between 2018 and 2021). Some background on the complete study: The SMART-Seq v4 Ultra Low Input RNA kit was used to prepare libraries from fractions with low cell numbers. Blood was collected at multiple timepoints before and after primary and secondary immunization, and bulk PBMC replicates and cell subsets were isolated. Two healthy male donors, one aged 18 to 30 and one aged 30 to 39 years, were included in the cohort. To track T-cell clones before and after primary and booster YFV17D yellow fever vaccination, bulk TCR alpha and beta repertoires were sequenced longitudinally.

CDR1 and CDR2 are read off the germline V gene (reference sequence) as MNHEY and SMNVEV. From the cysteine up to the phenylalanine, the CDR3 has a length of 14 residues. The kept DNA is CDR3 alone, 42 bases in frame from the first base. The junction shows trimming of 8 bases on V and 2 bases on J, plus 13 bases between the germline ends. What the research found in general, with its limitations: Most clones expanded after primary vaccination were re-detected after the booster (almost 97% of CD4 and around nine tenths of CD8), suggesting broad memory maintenance. Compared with the primary T-cell response, the secondary T-cell response was weaker but faster, peaking on day 5 rather than day 15. A small fraction of clonotypes showed up in both the CD4 and CD8 compartments, probably as a result of convergent recombination. Computational filtering was needed because FACS-sorted repertoires could contain abundant contaminating clonotypes from the bulk population. Because only two donors were included in the study, the extent to which the findings can be generalized is limited.

This receptor was obtained from a man in his late teens or twenties who received the YFV17D yellow fever vaccine. The material sequenced was CD8+ T cells sorted from PBMCs, taken 45 days after the yellow fever booster vaccination. The chain links TRBV27 with TRBJ1-5, with TRBD1 as a weak D call on 5 bases. The CDR3 region: CASAGARGNQPQHF. DNA sequence: TGTGCCAGCGCCGGGGCGCGGGGCAATCAGCCCCAGCATTTT.